This T cell receptor (beta chain) was sequenced during a study of T-cell reconstitution after alpha-beta-depleted transplantation in children. V trimming: 8 bases; J trimming: 8 bases; junction bases outside the gene matches: 11. CDR1 is MNHEY and CDR2 is SVGEGT in the germline V gene. The CDR3 totals 13 residues. Using unique molecular identifiers, the investigators prepared the TCRbeta library. One entry per CDR3 protein, called by TCRdb with MiXCR from the PCR reads. The sample lists 350,000 to 400,000 distinct CDR3 sequences; roughly 20% were seen once. This clonotype has a count of ten or more. This TCR came from a human donor who donated a stem cell graft to a child with acute myeloid leukemia. The material sequenced was PBMCs from the stem cell graft donor, taken from the stem cell graft. This rearrangement joins TRBV6-2 or TRBV6-3 to TRBJ2-7; TRBD1 aligns across 8 bases. CDR3 nucleotide sequence: TGTGCCAGCGGACAGGGTAGAAGAGGAAAGCAGTACTTC. Translation: CASGQGRRGKQYF.